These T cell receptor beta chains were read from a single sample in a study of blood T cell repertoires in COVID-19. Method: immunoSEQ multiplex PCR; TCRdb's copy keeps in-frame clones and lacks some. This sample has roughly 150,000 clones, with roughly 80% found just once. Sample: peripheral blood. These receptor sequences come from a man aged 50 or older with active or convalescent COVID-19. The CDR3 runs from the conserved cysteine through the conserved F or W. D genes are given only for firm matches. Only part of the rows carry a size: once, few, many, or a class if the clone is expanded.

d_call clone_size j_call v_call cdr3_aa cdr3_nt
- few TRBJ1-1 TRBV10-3 CAISEVGTGSTEAFF TGTGCCATCAGTGAAGTCGGAACAGGTTCTACTGAAGCTTTCTTT
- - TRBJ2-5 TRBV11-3 CASSQFGAGETQYF TGTGCCAGCAGCCAGTTTGGGGCGGGGGAGACCCAGTACTTC
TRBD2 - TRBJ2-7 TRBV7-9 CASTPSSGSSYEQYF TGTGCCAGCACCCCATCTAGCGGGAGCTCCTACGAGCAGTACTTC
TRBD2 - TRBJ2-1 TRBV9 CASSVGLAGGKDEQFF TGTGCCAGCAGCGTAGGACTAGCGGGAGGAAAAGATGAGCAGTTCTTC
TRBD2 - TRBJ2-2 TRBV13 CASSLEGARGTGELFF TGTGCCAGCAGCTTAGAAGGGGCGCGGGGGACCGGGGAGCTGTTTTTT
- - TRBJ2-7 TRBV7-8 CASSLPGMVFYEQYF TGTGCCAGCAGCTTACCCGGGATGGTTTTCTACGAGCAGTACTTC
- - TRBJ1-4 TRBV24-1 CATSETANEKLFF TGTGCCACCAGTGAAACAGCTAATGAAAAACTGTTTTTT
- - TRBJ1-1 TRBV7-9 CASSLGGRLTEAFF TGTGCCAGCAGCTTGGGCGGGAGGTTGACTGAAGCTTTCTTT
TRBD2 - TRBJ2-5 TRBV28 CASSILAGQETQYF TGTGCCAGCAGTATACTAGCGGGCCAAGAGACCCAGTACTTC
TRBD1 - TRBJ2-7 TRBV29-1 CSVEGQGENYEQYF TGCAGCGTTGAGGGACAGGGTGAAAACTACGAGCAGTACTTC
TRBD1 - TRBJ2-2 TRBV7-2 CASSLVDIRQGAAGELFF TGTGCCAGCAGCTTAGTCGACATCCGGCAGGGGGCTGCCGGGGAGCTGTTTTTT
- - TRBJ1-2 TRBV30 CAWSQGTYGYTF TGTGCCTGGAGTCAGGGAACCTATGGCTACACCTTC
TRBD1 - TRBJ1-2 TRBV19 CASIDDRANYGYTF TGTGCCAGTATTGACGACAGGGCTAACTATGGCTACACCTTC
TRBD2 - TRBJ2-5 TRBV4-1 CASSQETSGRALRETQYF TGCGCCAGCAGCCAAGAAACCAGCGGGAGGGCCCTCCGAGAGACCCAGTACTTC
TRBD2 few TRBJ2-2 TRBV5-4 CASSLIGLAGEGLFF TGTGCCAGCAGCTTGATCGGACTAGCGGGAGAAGGGCTGTTTTTT
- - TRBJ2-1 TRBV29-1 CSGRMAEEQFF TGCAGCGGGAGAATGGCGGAAGAGCAGTTCTTC
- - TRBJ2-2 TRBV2 CARKLENTGELFF TGTGCCAGAAAGCTAGAGAACACCGGGGAGCTGTTTTTT
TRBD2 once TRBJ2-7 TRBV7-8 CASSSWTSDTRYEQYF TGTGCCAGCAGCTCTTGGACTAGCGACACGCGGTACGAGCAGTACTTC
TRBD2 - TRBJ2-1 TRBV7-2 CASLSGSGPYNEQFF TGTGCCAGCCTTAGCGGGAGTGGACCCTACAATGAGCAGTTCTTC
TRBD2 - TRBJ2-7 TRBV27 CASSPGLAGGTPYEQYF TGTGCCAGCAGTCCGGGACTAGCGGGAGGGACCCCCTACGAGCAGTACTTC